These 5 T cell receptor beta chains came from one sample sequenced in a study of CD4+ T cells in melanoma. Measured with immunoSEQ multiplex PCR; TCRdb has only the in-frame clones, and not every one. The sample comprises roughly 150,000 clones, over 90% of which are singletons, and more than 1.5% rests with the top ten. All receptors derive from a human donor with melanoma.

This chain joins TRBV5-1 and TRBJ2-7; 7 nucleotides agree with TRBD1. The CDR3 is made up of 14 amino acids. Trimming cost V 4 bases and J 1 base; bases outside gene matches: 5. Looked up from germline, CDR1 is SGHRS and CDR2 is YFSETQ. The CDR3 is CASSNRTGSYEQYF. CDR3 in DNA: TGCGCCAGCAGCAATAGGACAGGATCCTACGAGCAGTACTTC. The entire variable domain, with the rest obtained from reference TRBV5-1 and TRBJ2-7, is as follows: KAGVTQTPRYLIKTRGQQVTLSCSPISGHRSVSWYQQTPGQGLQFLFEYFSETQRNKGNFPGRFSGRQFSNSRSEMNVSTLELGDSALYLCASSNRTGSYEQYFGPGTRLTVT.

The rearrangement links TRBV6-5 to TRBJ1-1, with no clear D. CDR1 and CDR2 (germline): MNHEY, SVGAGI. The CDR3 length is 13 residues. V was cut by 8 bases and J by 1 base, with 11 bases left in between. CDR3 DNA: TGTGCCAGCGTCAAGCCCGGGAACACTGAAGCTTTCTTT. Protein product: CASVKPGNTEAFF.

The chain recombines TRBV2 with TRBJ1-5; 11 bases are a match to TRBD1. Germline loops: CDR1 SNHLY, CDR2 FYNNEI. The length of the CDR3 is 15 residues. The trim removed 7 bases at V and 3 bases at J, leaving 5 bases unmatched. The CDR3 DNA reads TGTGCCAGCACTGGACAGGGGGCGGTCAATCAGCCCCAGCATTTT. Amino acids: CASTGQGAVNQPQHF.

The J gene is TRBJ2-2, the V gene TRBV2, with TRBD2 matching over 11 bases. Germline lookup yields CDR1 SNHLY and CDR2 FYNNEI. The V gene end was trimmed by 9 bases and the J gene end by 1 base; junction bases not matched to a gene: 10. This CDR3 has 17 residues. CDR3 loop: CARDRELAGVNTGELFF. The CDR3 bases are TGTGCCAGAGACAGGGAACTAGCGGGGGTGAACACCGGGGAGCTGTTTTTT. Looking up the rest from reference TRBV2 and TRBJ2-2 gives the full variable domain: EPEVTQTPSHQVTQMGQEVILRCVPISNHLYFYWYRQILGQKVEFLVSFYNNEISEKSEIFDDQFSVERPDGSNFTLKIRSTKLEDSAMYFCARDRELAGVNTGELFFGEGSRLTVL.

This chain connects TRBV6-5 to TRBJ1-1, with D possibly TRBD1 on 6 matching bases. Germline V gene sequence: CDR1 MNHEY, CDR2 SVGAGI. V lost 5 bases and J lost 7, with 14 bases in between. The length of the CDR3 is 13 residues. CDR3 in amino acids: CASSLRQAREAFF. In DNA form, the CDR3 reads TGTGCCAGCAGTCTGCGACAGGCCCGTGAAGCTTTCTTT.